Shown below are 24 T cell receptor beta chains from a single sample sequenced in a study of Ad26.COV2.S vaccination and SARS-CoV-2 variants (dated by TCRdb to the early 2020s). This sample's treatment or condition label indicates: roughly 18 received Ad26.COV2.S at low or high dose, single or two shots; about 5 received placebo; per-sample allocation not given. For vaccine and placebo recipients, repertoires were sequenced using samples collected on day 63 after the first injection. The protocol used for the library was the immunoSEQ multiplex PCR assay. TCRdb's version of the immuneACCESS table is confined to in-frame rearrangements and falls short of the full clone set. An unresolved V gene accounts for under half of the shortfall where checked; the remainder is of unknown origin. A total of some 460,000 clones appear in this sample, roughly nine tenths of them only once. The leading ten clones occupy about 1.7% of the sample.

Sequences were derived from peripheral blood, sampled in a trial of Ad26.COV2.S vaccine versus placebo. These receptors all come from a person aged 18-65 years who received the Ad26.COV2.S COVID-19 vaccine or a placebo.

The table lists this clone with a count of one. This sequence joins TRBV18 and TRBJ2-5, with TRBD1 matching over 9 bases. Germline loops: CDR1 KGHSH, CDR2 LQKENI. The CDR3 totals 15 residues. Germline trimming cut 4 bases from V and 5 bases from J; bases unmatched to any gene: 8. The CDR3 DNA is TGTGCCAGCTCACGACAACAGGGGGCAGGGGAGACCCAGTACTTC. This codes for CASSRQQGAGETQYF.

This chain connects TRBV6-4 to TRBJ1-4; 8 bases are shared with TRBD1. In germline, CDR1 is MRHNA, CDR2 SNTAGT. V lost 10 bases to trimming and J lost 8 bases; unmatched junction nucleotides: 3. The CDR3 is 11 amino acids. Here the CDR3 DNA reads TGTGCCATCTACAGGGGGGAAAAACTGTTTTTT. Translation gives CAIYRGEKLFF.

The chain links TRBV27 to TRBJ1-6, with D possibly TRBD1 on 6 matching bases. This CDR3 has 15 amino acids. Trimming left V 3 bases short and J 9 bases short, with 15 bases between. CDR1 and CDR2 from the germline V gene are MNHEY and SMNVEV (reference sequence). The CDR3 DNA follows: TGTGCCAGCAGTTTCCAACGGGGGGCAGGTTCACCCCTCCACTTT. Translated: CASSFQRGAGSPLHF.

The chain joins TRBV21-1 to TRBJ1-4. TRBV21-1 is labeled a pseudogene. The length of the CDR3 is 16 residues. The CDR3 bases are TGTGCCAGCACCCAAGACGGGTCCGGGAATAATGAAAAACTGTTTTTT. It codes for CASTQDGSGNNEKLFF.

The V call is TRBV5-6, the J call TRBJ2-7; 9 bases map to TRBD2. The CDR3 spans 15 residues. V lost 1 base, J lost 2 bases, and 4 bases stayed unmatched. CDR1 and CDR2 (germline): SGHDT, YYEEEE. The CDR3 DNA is TGTGCCAGCAGCTTGCCGAGCGGGGGGACCTACGAGCAGTACTTC. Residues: CASSLPSGGTYEQYF.

The CDR3 protein is CASSPQVGELFF. The CDR3 DNA is TGTGCCAGCAGTCCCCAAGTCGGGGAGCTGTTTTTT. The chain employs TRBV12-3 or TRBV12-4 and TRBJ2-2; D not resolved. The length of the CDR3 is 12 residues. Trimming pared 5 bases from V and 7 bases from J, leaving 8 bases between.

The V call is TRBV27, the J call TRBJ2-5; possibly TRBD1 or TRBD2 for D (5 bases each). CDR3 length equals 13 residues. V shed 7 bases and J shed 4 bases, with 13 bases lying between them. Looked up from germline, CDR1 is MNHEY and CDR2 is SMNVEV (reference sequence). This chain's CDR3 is CASKRSQGETQYF. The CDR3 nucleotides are TGTGCCAGCAAGCGGAGCCAGGGAGAGACCCAGTACTTC.

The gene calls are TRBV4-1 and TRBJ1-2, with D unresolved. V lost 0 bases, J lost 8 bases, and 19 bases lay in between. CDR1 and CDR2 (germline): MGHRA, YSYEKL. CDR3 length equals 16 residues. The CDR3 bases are TGCGCCAGCAGCCAAGATCCCCCCCCCACCGGAAAAGGCTACACCTTC. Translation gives CASSQDPPPTGKGYTF.

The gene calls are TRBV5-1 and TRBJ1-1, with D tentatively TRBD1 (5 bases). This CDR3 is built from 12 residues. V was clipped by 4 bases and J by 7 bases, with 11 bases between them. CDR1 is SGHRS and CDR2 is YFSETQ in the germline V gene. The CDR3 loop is CASSPTGREAFF. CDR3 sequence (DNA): TGCGCCAGCAGCCCCACAGGCCGTGAAGCTTTCTTT.

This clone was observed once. CDR3 residues: CASSMTLGNTIYF. The CDR3 bases are TGTGCCAGCAGCATGACCCTAGGAAACACCATATATTTT. The chain has TRBV28 and TRBJ1-3; unclear D gene. There are 13 residues in the CDR3. The ends were cut back, 6 bases at V and 4 bases at J, with 10 bases in the middle. From germline, CDR1 is MDHEN and CDR2 SYDVKM.

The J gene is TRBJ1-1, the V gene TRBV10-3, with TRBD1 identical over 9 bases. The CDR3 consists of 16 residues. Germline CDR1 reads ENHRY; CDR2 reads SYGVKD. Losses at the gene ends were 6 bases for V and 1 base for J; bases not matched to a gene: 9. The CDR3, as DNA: TGTGCCATCAGGCCGGGACAGGGAGTGGGGAACACTGAAGCTTTCTTT. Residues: CAIRPGQGVGNTEAFF.

CDR3 amino acids: CASSTIFRGLAPRDGFF. In nucleotides, the CDR3 is TGTGCCAGCAGCACCATTTTCAGGGGGCTAGCGCCCCGTGATGGGTTCTTC. The chain links TRBV7-8 to TRBJ2-1, with TRBD1 matching 8 bases. The CDR3 is 17 amino acids. Losses at the gene ends were 5 bases for V and 15 bases for J; bases not matched to a gene: 24. Germline CDR1 is SGHVS and CDR2 is FQNEAQ.

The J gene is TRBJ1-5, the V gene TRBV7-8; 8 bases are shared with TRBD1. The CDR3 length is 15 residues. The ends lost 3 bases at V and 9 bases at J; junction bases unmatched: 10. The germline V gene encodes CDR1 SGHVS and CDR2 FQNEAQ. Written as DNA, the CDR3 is TGTGCCAGCAGCTTGACAGGGGCCCATTGGCCGCCCCAGCATTTT. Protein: CASSLTGAHWPPQHF.

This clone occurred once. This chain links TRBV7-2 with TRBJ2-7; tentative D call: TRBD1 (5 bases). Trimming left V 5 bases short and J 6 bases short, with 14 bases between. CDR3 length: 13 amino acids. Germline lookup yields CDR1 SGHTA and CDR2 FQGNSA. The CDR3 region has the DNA TGTGCCAGCAGCCCCAGGGTCCTGGGCGAGCAGTACTTC. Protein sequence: CASSPRVLGEQYF.

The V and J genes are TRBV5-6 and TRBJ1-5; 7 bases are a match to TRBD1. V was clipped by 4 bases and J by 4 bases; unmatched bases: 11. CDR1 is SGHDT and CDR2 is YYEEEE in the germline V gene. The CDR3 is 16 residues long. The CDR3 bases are TGTGCCAGCAGCCTCCAAATTCAACAGGGGAATCAGCCCCAGCATTTT. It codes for CASSLQIQQGNQPQHF.

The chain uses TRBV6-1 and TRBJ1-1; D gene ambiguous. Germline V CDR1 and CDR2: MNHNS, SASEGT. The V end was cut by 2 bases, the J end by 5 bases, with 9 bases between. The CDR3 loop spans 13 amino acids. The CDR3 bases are TGTGCCAGCAGTGAAAAAGTGAGGACTGAAGCTTTCTTT. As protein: CASSEKVRTEAFF.

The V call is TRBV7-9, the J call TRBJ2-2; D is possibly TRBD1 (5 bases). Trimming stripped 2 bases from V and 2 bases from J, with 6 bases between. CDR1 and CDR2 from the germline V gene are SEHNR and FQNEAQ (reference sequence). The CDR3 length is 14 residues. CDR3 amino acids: CASSLTGNTGELFF. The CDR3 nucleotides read TGTGCCAGCAGCTTAACAGGAAACACCGGGGAGCTGTTTTTT.

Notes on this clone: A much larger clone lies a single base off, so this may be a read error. The CDR3 DNA is TGTGCCAGCAGCTTGGGACAGGGGTTCTATAATTCACCCCTCCACTTT. This gives the protein CASSLGQGFYNSPLHF. J is TRBJ1-6 and V is TRBV5-6; 8 bases are a match to TRBD1. Trimming cost V 0 bases and J 3 bases; bases outside gene matches: 2. The CDR3 sequence is 16 residues long. Germline CDR1 SGHDT, CDR2 YYEEEE.

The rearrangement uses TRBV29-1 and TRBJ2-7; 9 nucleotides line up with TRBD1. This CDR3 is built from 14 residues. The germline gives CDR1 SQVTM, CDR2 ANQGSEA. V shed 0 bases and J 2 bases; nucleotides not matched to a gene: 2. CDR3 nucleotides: TGCAGCGTTGAAGAGGGGACAGGGCCCTACGAGCAGTACTTC. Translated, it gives CSVEEGTGPYEQYF.

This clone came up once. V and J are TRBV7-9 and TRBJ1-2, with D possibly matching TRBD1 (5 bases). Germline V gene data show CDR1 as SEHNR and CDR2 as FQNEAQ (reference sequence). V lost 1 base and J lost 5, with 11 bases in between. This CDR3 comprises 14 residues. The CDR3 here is CASSLVSGGYGYTF. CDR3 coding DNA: TGTGCCAGCAGCTTAGTCTCGGGGGGTTATGGCTACACCTTC.

Here the CDR3 reads CASSPPSGVGLETQYF. CDR3 DNA sequence: TGTGCCAGCTCACCACCCAGCGGGGTCGGGTTGGAGACCCAGTACTTC. The rearrangement joins TRBV18 to TRBJ2-5; 7 positions match TRBD2. Trimming removed 0 bases from V and 5 bases from J; junction bases left unmatched: 9. The CDR3 contains 16 residues. CDR1 is KGHSH, CDR2 LQKENI, per germline. The full variable domain, rest sourced from reference TRBV18 and TRBJ2-5, is NAGVMQNPRHLVRRRGQEARLRCSPMKGHSHVYWYRQLPEEGLKFMVYLQKENIIDESGMPKERFSAEFPKEGPSILRIQQVVRGDSAAYFCASSPPSGVGLETQYFGPGTRLLVL.

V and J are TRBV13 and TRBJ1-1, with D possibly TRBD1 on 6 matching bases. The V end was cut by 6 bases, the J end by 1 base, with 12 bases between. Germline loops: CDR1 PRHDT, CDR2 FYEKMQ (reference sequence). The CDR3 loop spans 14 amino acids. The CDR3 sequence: CASRQGPGNTEAFF. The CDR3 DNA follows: TGTGCCAGCAGACAGGGCCCTGGGAACACTGAAGCTTTCTTT.

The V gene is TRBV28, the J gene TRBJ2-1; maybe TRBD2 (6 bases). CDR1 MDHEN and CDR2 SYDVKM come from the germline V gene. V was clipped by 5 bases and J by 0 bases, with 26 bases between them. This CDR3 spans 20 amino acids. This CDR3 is CASSRHFTGLGSFSYNEQFF. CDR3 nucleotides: TGTGCCAGCAGTCGACATTTTACGGGACTGGGATCCTTCTCCTACAATGAGCAGTTCTTC. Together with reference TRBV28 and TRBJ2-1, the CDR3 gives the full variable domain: DVKVTQSSRYLVKRTGEKVFLECVQDMDHENMFWYRQDPGLGLRLIYFSYDVKMKEKGDIPEGYSVSREKKERFSLILESASTNQTSMYLCASSRHFTGLGSFSYNEQFFGPGTRLTVL.

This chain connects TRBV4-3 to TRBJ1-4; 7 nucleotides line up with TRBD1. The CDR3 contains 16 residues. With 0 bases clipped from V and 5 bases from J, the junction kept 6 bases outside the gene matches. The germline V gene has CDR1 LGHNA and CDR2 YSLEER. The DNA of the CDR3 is TGCGCCAGCAGCCAAGATCAGGGGGGCTTCAATGAAAAACTGTTTTTT. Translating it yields CASSQDQGGFNEKLFF.